Each of the 7 T cell receptor beta chains below was sequenced from the same sample in a study of T cells in women clearing cervical HPV infection. Assay used: immunoSEQ multiplex PCR; TCRdb lists only in-frame clones, some missing. There are 25,000 to 35,000 clones in the sample, with approximately 22% held by the top ten. The sequenced material came from blood buffy coat. The receptors originated from a woman aged 18 to 69 with a cervical HPV16 infection that either progressed to CIN3+ or cleared (not recorded which).

A word on this clone: The observed sequence ends 3 residues before the CDR3 terminus, with the missing tail filled in from the germline J gene. The rearrangement joins TRBV5-1 to TRBJ2-7, with 9 bases that match TRBD2. J lost 5 bases, V lost 3 bases, and 9 bases had no gene match. This CDR3 has 15 residues. Germline loops: CDR1 SGHRS, CDR2 YFSETQ. The sequenced part of the CDR3 DNA is TGCGCCAGCAGCTGGCGGGGGGGAGGGGTTAACGAG. Its protein is CASSWRGGGVNE. The full CDR3 protein reads CASSWRGGGVNEQYF.

On this clone itself: Sequencing ends 3 residues short of the CDR3 end; the germline J gene provides the rest. The genes are TRBV18 and TRBJ1-4; perhaps TRBD1 as D (5 bases). The germline V and J ends were trimmed by 6 bases and 7 bases, with 18 bases remaining between them. Germline CDR1 KGHSH, CDR2 LQKENI. The CDR3 contains 15 residues. The CDR3 bases that were read are TGTGCCAGCTCCTTGGCCGGGAGTAGGGGTGAAAAA. Encoded protein: CASSLAGSRGEK. The whole CDR3 reads CASSLAGSRGEKLFF.

Worth noting for this clone: Coverage ceases 3 residues before the CDR3 finishes, and the germline J gene fills in the end. This chain uses TRBV6-1 with TRBJ2-3; 7 positions match TRBD2. Germline lookup yields CDR1 MNHNS and CDR2 SASEGT. The CDR3 totals 16 residues. The CDR3 protein is CASSERGEGSNQPQYF. The CDR3 bases that were read are TGTGCCAGCAGTGAACGCGGGGAGGGTAGCAATCAGCCG.

Comments on this clone: Sequencing ends 3 residues short of the CDR3 end; the germline J gene provides the rest. This chain uses TRBV7-6 with TRBJ2-1, with 10 nucleotides matching TRBD2. The CDR3 consists of 15 residues. Germline V gives CDR1 SGHVS, CDR2 FNYEAQ. Losses at the gene ends were 5 bases for V and 4 bases for J; bases not matched to a gene: 5. CDR3 in amino acids: CASSVSGRLYNEQFF. CDR3 DNA, as far as it was read: TGTGCCAGCAGCGTTAGCGGGAGGCTGTACAATGAG. Full variable domain (rest looked up from reference TRBV7-6 and TRBJ2-1): GAGVSQSPRYKVTKRGQDVALRCDPISGHVSLYWYRQALGQGPEFLTYFNYEAQQDKSGLPNDRFSAERPEGSISTLTIQRTEQRDSAMYRCASSVSGRLYNEQFFGPGTRLTVL.

On this clone: The read terminates 3 residues ahead of where the CDR3 ends, so the germline J gene completes it. This rearrangement joins TRBV2 to TRBJ1-5, with a possible D match to TRBD1 (6 bases). The V gene lost 7 bases and the J gene lost 0 bases, with 13 bases spanning the gap. CDR1 is SNHLY, CDR2 FYNNEI, per germline. CDR3 size: 15 residues. The part of the CDR3 DNA that was read is TGTGCCAGCAAGGGGGGGGGCCATAGCAATCAGCCC. It specifies CASKGGGHSNQP. The complete CDR3 sequence is CASKGGGHSNQPQHF.

Comment on this clone: The DNA ends 3 residues before the CDR3 does, and the rest of the CDR3 is filled in from the germline J gene. The rearrangement joins TRBV2 to TRBJ1-2; D call uncertain. This CDR3 region has 11 residues. Germline V gene sequence: CDR1 SNHLY, CDR2 FYNNEI. The chain's CDR3 is CASSETYDYTF. The DNA read from the CDR3 is TGTGCCAGCAGTGAAACCTACGAC.

About this clone itself: Coverage ceases 3 residues before the CDR3 finishes, and the germline J gene fills in the end. This chain connects TRBV11-3 to TRBJ2-7; D gene uncertain. CDR1 is SGHNT and CDR2 is YENEEA in the germline V gene. V was trimmed by 0 bases and J by 3 bases, leaving 9 bases between them. This CDR3 is built from 14 residues. The sequenced part of the CDR3 DNA is TGTGCCAGCAGCTTAGACCCCGCTAGCTACGAG. Protein sequence: CASSLDPASYE. The whole CDR3 is CASSLDPASYEQYF.